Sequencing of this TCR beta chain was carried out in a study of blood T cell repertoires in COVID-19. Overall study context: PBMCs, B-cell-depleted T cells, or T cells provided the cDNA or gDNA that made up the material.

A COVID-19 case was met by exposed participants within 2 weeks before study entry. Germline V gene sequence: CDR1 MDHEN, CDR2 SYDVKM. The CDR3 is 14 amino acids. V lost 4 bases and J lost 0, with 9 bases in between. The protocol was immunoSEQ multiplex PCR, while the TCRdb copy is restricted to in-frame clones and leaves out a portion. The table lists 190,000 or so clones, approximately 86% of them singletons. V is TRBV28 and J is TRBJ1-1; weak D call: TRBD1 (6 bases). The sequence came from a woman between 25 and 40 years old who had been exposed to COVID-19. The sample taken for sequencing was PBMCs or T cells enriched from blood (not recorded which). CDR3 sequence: CASSWGPMNTEAFF. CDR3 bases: TGTGCCAGCAGTTGGGGGCCTATGAACACTGAAGCTTTCTTT. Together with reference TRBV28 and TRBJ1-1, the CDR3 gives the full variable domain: DVKVTQSSRYLVKRTGEKVFLECVQDMDHENMFWYRQDPGLGLRLIYFSYDVKMKEKGDIPEGYSVSREKKERFSLILESASTNQTSMYLCASSWGPMNTEAFFGQGTRLTVV.